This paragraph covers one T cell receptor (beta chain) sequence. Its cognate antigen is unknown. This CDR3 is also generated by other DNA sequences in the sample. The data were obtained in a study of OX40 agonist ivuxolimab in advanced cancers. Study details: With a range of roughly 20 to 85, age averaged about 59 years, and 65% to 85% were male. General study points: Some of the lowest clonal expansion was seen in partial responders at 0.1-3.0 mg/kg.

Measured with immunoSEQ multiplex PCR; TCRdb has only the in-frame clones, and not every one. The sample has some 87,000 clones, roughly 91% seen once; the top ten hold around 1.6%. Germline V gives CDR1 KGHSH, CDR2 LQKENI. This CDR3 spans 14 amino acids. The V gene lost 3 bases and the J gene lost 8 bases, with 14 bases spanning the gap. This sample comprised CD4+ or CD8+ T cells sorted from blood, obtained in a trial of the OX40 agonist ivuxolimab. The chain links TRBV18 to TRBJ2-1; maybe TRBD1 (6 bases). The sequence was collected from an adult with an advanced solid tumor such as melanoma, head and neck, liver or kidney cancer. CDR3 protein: CASSPYSGADEQFF. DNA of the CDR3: TGTGCCAGCTCACCTTATTCAGGGGCGGATGAGCAGTTCTTC.